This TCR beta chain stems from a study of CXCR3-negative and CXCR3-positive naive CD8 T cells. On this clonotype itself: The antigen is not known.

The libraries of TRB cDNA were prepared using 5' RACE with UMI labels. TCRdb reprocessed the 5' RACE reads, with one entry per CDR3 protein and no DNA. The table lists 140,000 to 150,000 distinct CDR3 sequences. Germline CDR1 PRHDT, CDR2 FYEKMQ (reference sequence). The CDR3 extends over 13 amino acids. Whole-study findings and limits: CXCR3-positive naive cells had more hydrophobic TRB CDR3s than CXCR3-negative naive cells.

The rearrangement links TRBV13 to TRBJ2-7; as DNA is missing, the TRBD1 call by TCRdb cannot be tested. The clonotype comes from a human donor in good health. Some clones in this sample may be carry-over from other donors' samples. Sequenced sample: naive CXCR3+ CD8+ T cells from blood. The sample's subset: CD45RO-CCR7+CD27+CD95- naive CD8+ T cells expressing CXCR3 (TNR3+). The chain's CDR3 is CASTQGNIHEQYF.